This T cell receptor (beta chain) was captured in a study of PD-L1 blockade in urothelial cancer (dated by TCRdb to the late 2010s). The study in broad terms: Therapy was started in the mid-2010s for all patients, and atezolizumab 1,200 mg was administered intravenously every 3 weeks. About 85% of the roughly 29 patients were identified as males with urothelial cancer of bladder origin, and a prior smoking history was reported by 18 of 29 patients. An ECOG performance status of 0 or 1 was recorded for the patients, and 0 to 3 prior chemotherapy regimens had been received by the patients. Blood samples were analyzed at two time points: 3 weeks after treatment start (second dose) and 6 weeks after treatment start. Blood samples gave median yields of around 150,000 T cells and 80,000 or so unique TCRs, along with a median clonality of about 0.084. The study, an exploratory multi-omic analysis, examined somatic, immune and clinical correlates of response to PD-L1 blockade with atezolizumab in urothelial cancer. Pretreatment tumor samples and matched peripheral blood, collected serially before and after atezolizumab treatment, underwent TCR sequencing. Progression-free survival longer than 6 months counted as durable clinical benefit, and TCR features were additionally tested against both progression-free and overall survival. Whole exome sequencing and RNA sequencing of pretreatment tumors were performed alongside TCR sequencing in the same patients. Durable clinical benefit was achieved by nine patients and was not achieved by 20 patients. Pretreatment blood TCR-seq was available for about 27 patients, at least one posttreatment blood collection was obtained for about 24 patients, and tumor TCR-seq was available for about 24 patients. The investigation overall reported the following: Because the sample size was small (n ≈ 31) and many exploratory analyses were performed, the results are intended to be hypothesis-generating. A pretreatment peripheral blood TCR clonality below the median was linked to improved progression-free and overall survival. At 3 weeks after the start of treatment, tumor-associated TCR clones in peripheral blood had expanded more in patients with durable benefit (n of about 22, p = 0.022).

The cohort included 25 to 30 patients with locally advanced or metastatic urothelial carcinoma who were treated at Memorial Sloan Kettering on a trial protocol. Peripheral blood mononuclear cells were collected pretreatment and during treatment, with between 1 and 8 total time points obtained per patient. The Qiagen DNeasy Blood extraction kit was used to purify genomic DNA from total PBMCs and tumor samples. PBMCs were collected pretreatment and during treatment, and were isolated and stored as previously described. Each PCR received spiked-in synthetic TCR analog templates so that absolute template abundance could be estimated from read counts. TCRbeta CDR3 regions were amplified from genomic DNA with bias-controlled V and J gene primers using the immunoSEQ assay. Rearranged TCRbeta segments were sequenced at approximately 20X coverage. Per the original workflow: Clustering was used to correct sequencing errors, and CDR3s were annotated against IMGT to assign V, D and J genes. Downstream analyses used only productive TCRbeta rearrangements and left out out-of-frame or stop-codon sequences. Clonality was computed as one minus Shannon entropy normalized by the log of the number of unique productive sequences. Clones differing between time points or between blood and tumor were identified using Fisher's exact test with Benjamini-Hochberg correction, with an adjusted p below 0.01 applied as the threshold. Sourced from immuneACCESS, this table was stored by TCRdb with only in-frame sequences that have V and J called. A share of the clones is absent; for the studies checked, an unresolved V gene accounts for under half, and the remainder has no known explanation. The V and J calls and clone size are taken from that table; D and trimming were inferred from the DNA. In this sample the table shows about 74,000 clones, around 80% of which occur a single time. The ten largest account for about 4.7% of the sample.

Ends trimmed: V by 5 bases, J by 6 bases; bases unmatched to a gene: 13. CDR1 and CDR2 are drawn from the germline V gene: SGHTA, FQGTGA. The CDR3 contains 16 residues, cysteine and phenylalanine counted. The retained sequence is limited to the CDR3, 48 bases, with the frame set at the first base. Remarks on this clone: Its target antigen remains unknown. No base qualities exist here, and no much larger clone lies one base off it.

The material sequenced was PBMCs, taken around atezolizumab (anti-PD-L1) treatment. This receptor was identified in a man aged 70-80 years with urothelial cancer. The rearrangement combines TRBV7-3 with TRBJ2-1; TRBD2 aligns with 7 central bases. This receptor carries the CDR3 CASSPQGRGSGNEQFF. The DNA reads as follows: TGTGCCAGCAGCCCCCAGGGTCGCGGGAGCGGCAATGAGCAGTTCTTC.